Given below is one T cell receptor beta chain in context. Its antigen is still unknown. The data were obtained in a study of cytomegalovirus exposure and HLA in healthy donors. Broader study findings: Diagnosis of cytomegalovirus status made by the classifier reportedly showed high specificity and sensitivity.

The CDR3 loop spans 13 amino acids. Germline CDR1 is SGDLS and CDR2 is YYNGEE. The V end was cut by 6 bases, the J end by 1 base, with 9 bases between. PCR used 60 Vbeta primers and 13 Jbeta primers. The method was immunoSEQ multiplex PCR; TCRdb's version includes in-frame clones alone and lacks a portion of them. Of about 160,000 clones in the sample, about 71% are singletons; the top ten hold over 2.5%. The chain joins TRBV9 to TRBJ2-3; weak D call: TRBD2 (6 bases). The clonotype comes from a woman in her 30s in good health and CMV-seronegative. The sample was PBMCs. CDR3 DNA: TGTGCCAGCAAGGCTAGCGGCACAGATACGCAGTATTTT. Amino acid sequence: CASKASGTDTQYF.